The 8 T cell receptor beta chains below all came from one sample that was sequenced in a study of Tregs in tolerant kidney transplant recipients. This table comes from immunoSEQ multiplex PCR, and its TCRdb copy is limited to in-frame clones, with some not included. In the table there are fewer than 80,000 clones, 85% to 90% of which are singletons. The sequencing used CD4+ T cells from blood, collected before the transplant. Source of these receptors: a human donor who received a combined kidney and bone marrow transplant.

A single count supports this clone. This chain links TRBV4-2 with TRBJ2-5; 12 nucleotides line up with TRBD2. V shed 1 base, J shed 5 bases, and the junction held 14 bases outside the gene matches. The CDR3 covers 19 residues. The V gene's germline CDR1 is LGHNA and CDR2 YNFKEQ. The CDR3 region is CASSQAWTSGIILGETQYF. The DNA for the CDR3 is TGTGCCAGCAGCCAAGCTTGGACTAGCGGGATTATTCTTGGGGAGACCCAGTACTTC.

V is TRBV25-1 and J is TRBJ2-1; 7 bases map to TRBD2. V shed 4 bases and J 1 base; nucleotides not matched to a gene: 1. The CDR3 consists of 14 residues. Germline CDR1 reads MGHDK; CDR2 reads SYGVNS. The CDR3 loop reads CASSAGGSYNEQFF. CDR3 DNA sequence: TGTGCCAGCAGTGCGGGGGGTTCCTACAATGAGCAGTTCTTC.

The genes are TRBV4-1 and TRBJ1-2; TRBD1 is a possible D gene (5 bases). This CDR3 has 15 residues. Trimming shortened V by 3 bases and J by 2 bases, and 13 bases separated the two germline ends. The germline gives CDR1 MGHRA, CDR2 YSYEKL. The CDR3 coding sequence is TGCGCCAGCAGCCAGCCGGTCAGGGCCAACTATGGCTACACCTTC. Its protein product is CASSQPVRANYGYTF.

Only one count was recorded for this clone. This chain joins TRBV10-1 and TRBJ2-5; 7 nucleotides line up with TRBD1. CDR1 WNHNN and CDR2 SYGVQD come from the germline V gene (reference sequence). The ends lost 9 bases at V and 5 bases at J; junction bases unmatched: 3. CDR3 length equals 11 residues. The CDR3 loop is CARTGKETQYF. For the CDR3, the DNA is TGCGCCAGGACAGGGAAGGAGACCCAGTACTTC.

The genes are TRBV18 and TRBJ2-1; 11 positions match TRBD1. This CDR3 has 18 residues. Germline-derived CDR1 and CDR2 are KGHSH and LQKENI. The V and J ends lost 3 bases and 4 bases, in that order; junction bases with no gene match: 11. This CDR3 reads CASSPLRSGTGGYNEQFF. CDR3 coding DNA: TGTGCCAGCTCACCCCTCCGATCCGGGACAGGGGGGTACAATGAGCAGTTCTTC.

This clone was seen a single time. The V gene is TRBV19, the J gene TRBJ2-5; tentatively, D is TRBD1 (5 bases). Between the trimmed V and J ends, which lost 3 bases and 3 bases, there was a span of 11 bases. Germline V CDR1 and CDR2: LNHDA, SQIVND (reference sequence). The CDR3 sequence is 14 residues long. CDR3 residues: CASSISLGEETQYF. The DNA for the CDR3 is TGTGCCAGTAGTATTTCATTAGGGGAAGAGACCCAGTACTTC.

This chain connects TRBV6-5 to TRBJ1-5; a possible D gene is TRBD1 (5 bases). Deletions cut 6 bases from V and 2 bases from J, with 8 bases between. In germline, CDR1 is MNHEY, CDR2 SVGAGI. The CDR3 covers 13 residues. This CDR3 reads CASSTRGNQPQHF. Here the CDR3 DNA reads TGTGCCAGCAGCACCAGGGGCAATCAGCCCCAGCATTTT.

CDR3 sequence reads: CASSQTSGKNPNEQFF. The CDR3 DNA reads as TGTGCCAGCAGCCAGACTAGCGGGAAGAATCCGAATGAGCAGTTCTTC. The rearrangement links TRBV7-8 to TRBJ2-1; 11 bases align to TRBD2. Germline values: CDR1 SGHVS, CDR2 FQNEAQ. The CDR3 consists of 16 residues. V was clipped by 5 bases and J by 7 bases; unmatched bases: 10. Full variable domain (outside the CDR3, taken from reference TRBV7-8 and TRBJ2-1): GAGVSQSPRYKVAKRGQDVALRCDPISGHVSLFWYQQALGQGPEFLTYFQNEAQLDKSGLPSDRFFAERPEGSVSTLKIQRTQQEDSAVYLCASSQTSGKNPNEQFFGPGTRLTVL.